Shown below are 19 T cell receptor beta chains from a single sample sequenced in a study of T cells expressing NK-cell markers. Reprocessing the 5' RACE reads, TCRdb reports a single entry for every CDR3 protein and omits DNA. This sample's table reports around 280,000 distinct CDR3 sequences. The specimen sequenced was blood T cells: a sorted CD56 or NKG2C T cell subset, CD4+ or CD8+ T cells, or bulk PBMC T cells (not recorded which). The receptors stem from a man in his late teens or twenties in good health.

V and J are TRBV29-1 and TRBJ2-1; TCRdb calls TRBD1, which cannot be checked without DNA. Germline CDR1 reads SQVTM; CDR2 reads ANQGSEA. The CDR3 covers 17 residues. The chain's CDR3 is CSVEGGASRGPYNEQFF.

The chain links TRBV30 to TRBJ2-7; TCRdb names TRBD1, which stays unverified in the absence of DNA. Germline V gene lookup returns CDR1 GTSNPN and CDR2 SVGIG (reference sequence). There are 14 residues in the CDR3. The CDR3 sequence is CAWRNRAFLHEQYF.

The rearrangement links TRBV4-3 to TRBJ2-7; the TCRdb D gene call, TRBD2, has no DNA to confirm it. Germline CDR1 is LGHNA and CDR2 is YSLEER. The CDR3 covers 16 residues. CDR3 residues: CASSRASGAVSYEQYF.

V usage is TRBV19 and J usage is TRBJ2-7; the TCRdb call, TRBD1, lacks DNA for checking. The length of the CDR3 is 12 residues. CDR1 and CDR2 (germline): LNHDA, SQIVND (reference sequence). CDR3 protein: CASGSGAVEQYF. The full variable domain, rest sourced from reference TRBV19 and TRBJ2-7, is DGGITQSPKYLFRKEGQNVTLSCEQNLNHDAMYWYRQDPGQGLRLIYYSQIVNDFQKGDIAEGYSVSREKKESFPLTVTSAQKNPTAFYLCASGSGAVEQYFGPGTRLTVT.

The chain employs TRBV3-1 and TRBJ2-3. Germline V gives CDR1 LGHDT, CDR2 YNNKEL (reference sequence). This CDR3 spans 12 amino acids. The CDR3 loop reads CASSQYADTQYF.

The CDR3 loop reads CASSPRTGDYNEQFF. The chain links TRBV18 to TRBJ2-1; checking the TCRdb D call of TRBD1 is not possible without DNA. From germline, CDR1 is KGHSH and CDR2 LQKENI. The CDR3 runs 15 residues.

This chain's CDR3 is CASSFGGTSSNQPQHF. The rearrangement joins TRBV5-1 to TRBJ1-5. The CDR3 is 16 amino acids. Germline CDR1 reads SGHRS; CDR2 reads YFSETQ.

The rearrangement joins TRBV28 to TRBJ2-7; there is no DNA to check the TCRdb D call of TRBD1. From germline, CDR1 is MDHEN and CDR2 SYDVKM. CDR3 length equals 19 residues. CDR3 in amino acids: CASTRRPGSRGAPSYEQYF.

The J gene is TRBJ2-1, the V gene TRBV5-1; no DNA is available, so the TRBD2 call from TCRdb remains unchecked. Germline V CDR1 and CDR2: SGHRS, YFSETQ. The CDR3 has 12 residues. The CDR3: CASSFAGLEQFF. The variable domain in full, completed from reference TRBV5-1 and TRBJ2-1, reads KAGVTQTPRYLIKTRGQQVTLSCSPISGHRSVSWYQQTPGQGLQFLFEYFSETQRNKGNFPGRFSGRQFSNSRSEMNVSTLELGDSALYLCASSFAGLEQFFGPGTRLTVL.

The chain employs TRBV6-5 and TRBJ1-3; TCRdb proposes TRBD1, but this gene call is untestable without DNA. This CDR3 has 15 amino acids. Germline CDR1 reads MNHEY; CDR2 reads SVGAGI. This CDR3 is CASSYTRVAGNTIYF.

The chain links TRBV5-1 to TRBJ2-6. The length of the CDR3 is 16 residues. Germline CDR1 reads SGHRS; CDR2 reads YFSETQ. CDR3 amino acids: CASSLRTVTGANVLTF. Filled out from reference TRBV5-1 and TRBJ2-6, the complete variable domain reads KAGVTQTPRYLIKTRGQQVTLSCSPISGHRSVSWYQQTPGQGLQFLFEYFSETQRNKGNFPGRFSGRQFSNSRSEMNVSTLELGDSALYLCASSLRTVTGANVLTFGAGSRLTVL.

The chain links TRBV14 to TRBJ1-2. Germline CDR1 is SGHDN and CDR2 is FVKESK. The CDR3 length is 13 residues. The CDR3 sequence is CARLGTGLNGYTF. Variable domain in full (rest from reference TRBV14 and TRBJ1-2): EAGVTQFPSHSVIEKGQTVTLRCDPISGHDNLYWYRRVMGKEIKFLLHFVKESKQDESGMPNNRFLAERTGGTYSTLKVQPAELEDSGVYFCARLGTGLNGYTFGSGTRLTVV.

The chain is built from TRBV12-3 or TRBV12-4 and TRBJ2-7; TCRdb picks TRBD2, but there is no DNA to check that call. CDR3 length: 14 amino acids. The CDR3 loop reads CASTAGLAGLGQYF.

The chain recombines TRBV18 with TRBJ2-2; TCRdb gives TRBD2 as the D gene, but with no DNA this cannot be confirmed. This CDR3 region has 21 residues. In germline, CDR1 is KGHSH, CDR2 LQKENI. CDR3 residues: CASSPKVPGTSLNANTGELFF. The whole variable domain, filled in from reference TRBV18 and TRBJ2-2, reads NAGVMQNPRHLVRRRGQEARLRCSPMKGHSHVYWYRQLPEEGLKFMVYLQKENIIDESGMPKERFSAEFPKEGPSILRIQQVVRGDSAAYFCASSPKVPGTSLNANTGELFFGEGSRLTVL.

The rearrangement uses TRBV25-1 and TRBJ2-3; TCRdb selects TRBD1, and the lack of DNA leaves this call unchecked. The CDR3 consists of 19 residues. Germline V lookup: CDR1 MGHDK, CDR2 SYGVNS. The CDR3 reads CASSEPLPVDSFCTDTQYF.

The chain recombines TRBV15 with TRBJ1-5. CDR1 LNHNV and CDR2 YYDKDF come from the germline V gene (reference sequence). This CDR3 is built from 14 residues. This CDR3 reads CATSRARDNQPQHF.

This chain links TRBV9 with TRBJ2-1; the D gene TCRdb calls, TRBD1, cannot be checked with no DNA. CDR3 size: 15 residues. Germline assignment: CDR1 SGDLS and CDR2 YYNGEE. CDR3 region: CASSVGTRAYNEQFF.

J is TRBJ2-3 and V is TRBV7-8; TCRdb's D call, TRBD2, is unchecked because there is no DNA. The germline gives CDR1 SGHVS, CDR2 FQNEAQ. The CDR3 spans 15 residues. CDR3 sequence: CASSGLAVSTDTQYF.

This chain links TRBV10-3 with TRBJ2-1; TCRdb proposes TRBD2, but this gene call is untestable without DNA. Germline CDR1 reads ENHRY; CDR2 reads SYGVKD. The length of the CDR3 is 16 residues. This chain's CDR3 is CAIRGTRGDSYNEQFF.